This TCR beta chain was identified during a study of blood T cell repertoires in COVID-19. This table comes from immunoSEQ multiplex PCR, and its TCRdb copy is limited to in-frame clones, with some not included. The profile covers 45,000 to 65,000 clones, with 75% to 90% appearing a single time and less than 4.5% taken by the ten largest. V dropped 3 bases and J dropped 4 bases, with 13 bases sitting between them. The germline gives CDR1 SGDLS, CDR2 YYNGEE. CDR3 length: 14 residues. Sample: peripheral blood. The TCR originated in a human donor in a cohort sampled during active COVID-19. The chain uses TRBV9 and TRBJ2-5; weak D call: TRBD2 (5 bases). The CDR3 nucleotides are TGTGCCAGCAGCGGGGGAATAGCGCGAGAGACCCAGTACTTC. Protein product: CASSGGIARETQYF.